This T cell receptor beta chain appears in the sequencing data of a study of human T cells and chemical hapten exposure. Study overall: Donors were sensitized with 2% DPC on the upper inner arm. Diagnoses of alopecia areata, totalis or universalis occurred in mostly female patients.

V was cut by 5 bases and J by 5 bases, with 19 bases left in between. The length of the CDR3 is 16 residues. Time point in this sample: patch test 1, 2 weeks after DPC sensitization. Treatment given: therapeutic diphenylcyclopropenone sensitization with weekly scalp DPC. In TCRdb, the RACE reads were re-called with MiXCR into one record per CDR3 protein. The sample lists 370,000 or so distinct CDR3 sequences, roughly 4.8% occurring once. This clonotype was found a few times. Sequencing was performed on whole blood, taken in connection with sensitization to the hapten diphenylcyclopropenone (DPC). The receptor was isolated from a woman aged 45-60 years with alopecia areata. Some clones in this sample may be carry-over from other donors' samples. J is TRBJ2-4 and V is TRBV12-3 or TRBV12-4; the D gene is possibly TRBD2 (7 bases). Here the CDR3 DNA reads TGTGCCAGCAGTCGCCTAGCGGCTGAGGGGGAAAACATTCAGTACTTC. It translates to CASSRLAAEGENIQYF.